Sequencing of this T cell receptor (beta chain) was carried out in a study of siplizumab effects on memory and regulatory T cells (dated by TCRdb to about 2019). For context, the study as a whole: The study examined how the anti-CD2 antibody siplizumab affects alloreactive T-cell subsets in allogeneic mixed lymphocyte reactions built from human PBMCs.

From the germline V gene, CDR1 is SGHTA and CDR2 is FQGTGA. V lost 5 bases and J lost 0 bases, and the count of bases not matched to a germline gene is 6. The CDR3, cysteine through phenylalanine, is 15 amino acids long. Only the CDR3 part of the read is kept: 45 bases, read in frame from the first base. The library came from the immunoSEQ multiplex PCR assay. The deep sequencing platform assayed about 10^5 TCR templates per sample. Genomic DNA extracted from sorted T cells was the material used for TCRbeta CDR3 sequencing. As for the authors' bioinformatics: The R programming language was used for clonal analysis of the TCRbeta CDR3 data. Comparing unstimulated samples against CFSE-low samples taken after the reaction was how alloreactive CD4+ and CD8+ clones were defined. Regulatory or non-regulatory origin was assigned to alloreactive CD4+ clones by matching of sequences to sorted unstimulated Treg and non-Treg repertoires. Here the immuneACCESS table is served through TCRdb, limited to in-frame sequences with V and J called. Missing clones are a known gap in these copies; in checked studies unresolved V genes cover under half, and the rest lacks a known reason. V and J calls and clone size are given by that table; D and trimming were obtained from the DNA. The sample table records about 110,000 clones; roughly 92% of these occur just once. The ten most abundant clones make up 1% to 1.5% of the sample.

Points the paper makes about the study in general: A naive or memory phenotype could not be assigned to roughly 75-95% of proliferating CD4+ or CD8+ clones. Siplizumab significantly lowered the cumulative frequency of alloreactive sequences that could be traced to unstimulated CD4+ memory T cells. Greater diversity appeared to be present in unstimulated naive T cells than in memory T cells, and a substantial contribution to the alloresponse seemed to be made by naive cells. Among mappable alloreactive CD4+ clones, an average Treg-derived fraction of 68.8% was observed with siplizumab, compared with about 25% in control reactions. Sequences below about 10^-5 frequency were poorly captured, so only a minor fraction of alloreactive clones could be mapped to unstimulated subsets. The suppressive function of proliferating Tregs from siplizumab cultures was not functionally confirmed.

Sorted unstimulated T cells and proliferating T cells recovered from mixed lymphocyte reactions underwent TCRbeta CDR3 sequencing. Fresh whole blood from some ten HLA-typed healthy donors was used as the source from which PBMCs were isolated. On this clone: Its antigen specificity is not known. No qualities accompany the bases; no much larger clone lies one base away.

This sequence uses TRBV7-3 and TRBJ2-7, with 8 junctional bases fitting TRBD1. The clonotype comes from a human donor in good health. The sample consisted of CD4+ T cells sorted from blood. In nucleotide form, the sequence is TGTGCCAGCAGCCCCCAGACAGGGGCCTCCTACGAGCAGTACTTC. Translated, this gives CASSPQTGASYEQYF. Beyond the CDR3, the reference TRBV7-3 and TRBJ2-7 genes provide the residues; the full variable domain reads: GAGVSQTPSNKVTEKGKYVELRCDPISGHTALYWYRQSLGQGPEFLIYFQGTGAADDSGLPNDRFFAVRPEGSVSTLKIQRTERGDSAVYLCASSPQTGASYEQYFGPGTRLTVT.